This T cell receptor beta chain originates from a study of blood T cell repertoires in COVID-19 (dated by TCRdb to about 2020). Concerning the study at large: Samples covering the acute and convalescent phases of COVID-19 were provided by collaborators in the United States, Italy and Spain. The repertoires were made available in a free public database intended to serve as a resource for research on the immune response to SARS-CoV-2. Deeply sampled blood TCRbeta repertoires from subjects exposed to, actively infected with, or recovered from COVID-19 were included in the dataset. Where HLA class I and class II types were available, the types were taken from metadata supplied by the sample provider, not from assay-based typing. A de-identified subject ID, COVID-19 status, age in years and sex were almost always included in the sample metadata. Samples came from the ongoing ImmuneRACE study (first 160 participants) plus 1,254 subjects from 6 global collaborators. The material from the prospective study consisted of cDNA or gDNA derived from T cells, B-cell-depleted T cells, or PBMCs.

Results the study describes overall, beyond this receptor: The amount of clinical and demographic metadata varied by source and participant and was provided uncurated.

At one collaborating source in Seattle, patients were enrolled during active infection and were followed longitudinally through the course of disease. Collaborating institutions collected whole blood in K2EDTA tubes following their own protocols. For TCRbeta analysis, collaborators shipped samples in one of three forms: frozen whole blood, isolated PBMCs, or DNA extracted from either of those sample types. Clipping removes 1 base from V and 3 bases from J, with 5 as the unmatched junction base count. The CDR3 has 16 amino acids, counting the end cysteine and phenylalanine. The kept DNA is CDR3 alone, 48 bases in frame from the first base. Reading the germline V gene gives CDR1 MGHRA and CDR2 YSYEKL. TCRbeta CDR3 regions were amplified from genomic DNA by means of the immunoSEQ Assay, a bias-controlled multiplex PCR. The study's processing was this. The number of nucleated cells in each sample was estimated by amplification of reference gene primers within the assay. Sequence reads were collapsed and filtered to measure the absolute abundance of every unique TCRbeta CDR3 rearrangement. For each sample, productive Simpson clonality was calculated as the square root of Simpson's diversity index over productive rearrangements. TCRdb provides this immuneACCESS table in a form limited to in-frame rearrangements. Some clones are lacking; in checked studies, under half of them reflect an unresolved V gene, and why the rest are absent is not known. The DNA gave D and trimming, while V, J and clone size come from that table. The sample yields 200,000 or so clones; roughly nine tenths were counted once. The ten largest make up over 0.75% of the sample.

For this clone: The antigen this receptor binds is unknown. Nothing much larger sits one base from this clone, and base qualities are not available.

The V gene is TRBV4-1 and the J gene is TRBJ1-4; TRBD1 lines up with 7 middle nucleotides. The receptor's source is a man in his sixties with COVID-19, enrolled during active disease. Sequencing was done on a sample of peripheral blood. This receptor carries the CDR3 CASSQVFGTANEKLFF. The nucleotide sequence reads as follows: TGCGCCAGCAGCCAAGTTTTTGGGACAGCTAATGAAAAACTGTTTTTT.